The source of this T cell receptor beta chain is a study of immune evolution from preneoplasia to lung adenocarcinoma. Only in-frame clones appear in the TCRdb table, and some are missing; sequencing was by immunoSEQ multiplex PCR. The sample has 5,000 or so clones; around 90% are singletons. Nucleic acids came from premalignant or tumor cells enriched by macro-dissection. Notes on this clone: Its antigen remains unknown.

Regarding the study as a whole: Normal lung had highest clonality; later lesions appeared denser, more diverse. From normal lung to invasive adenocarcinoma, top clone frequencies appeared to decrease.

CDR3 length: 15 residues. CDR1 is SGHTA, CDR2 FQGNSA, per germline. The V and J ends lost 1 base and 4 bases, in that order; junction bases with no gene match: 3. Sequencing input: FFPE invasive lung adenocarcinoma tissue. The J gene is TRBJ2-5, the V gene TRBV7-2; 10 nucleotides agree with TRBD1. The TCR originated in a person aged 45-65 years with lung adenocarcinoma. DNA of the CDR3: TGTGCCAGCAGCTTAGGACAGGGGGCAGGAGAGACCCAGTACTTC. It codes for CASSLGQGAGETQYF.